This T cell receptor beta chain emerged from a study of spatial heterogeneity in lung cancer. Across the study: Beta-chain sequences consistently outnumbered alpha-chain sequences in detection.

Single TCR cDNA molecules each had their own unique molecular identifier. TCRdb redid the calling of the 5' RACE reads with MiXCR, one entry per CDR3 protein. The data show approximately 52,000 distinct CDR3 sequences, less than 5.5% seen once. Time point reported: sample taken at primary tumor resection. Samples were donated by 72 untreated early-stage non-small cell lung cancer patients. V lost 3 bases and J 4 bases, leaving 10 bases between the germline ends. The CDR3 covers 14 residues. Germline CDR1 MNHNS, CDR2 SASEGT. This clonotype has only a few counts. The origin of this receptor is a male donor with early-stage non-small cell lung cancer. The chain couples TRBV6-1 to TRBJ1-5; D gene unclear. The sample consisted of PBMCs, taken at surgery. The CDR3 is CASSDVGRNQPQHF. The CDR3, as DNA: TGTGCCAGCAGTGACGTCGGACGAAATCAGCCCCAGCATTTT.